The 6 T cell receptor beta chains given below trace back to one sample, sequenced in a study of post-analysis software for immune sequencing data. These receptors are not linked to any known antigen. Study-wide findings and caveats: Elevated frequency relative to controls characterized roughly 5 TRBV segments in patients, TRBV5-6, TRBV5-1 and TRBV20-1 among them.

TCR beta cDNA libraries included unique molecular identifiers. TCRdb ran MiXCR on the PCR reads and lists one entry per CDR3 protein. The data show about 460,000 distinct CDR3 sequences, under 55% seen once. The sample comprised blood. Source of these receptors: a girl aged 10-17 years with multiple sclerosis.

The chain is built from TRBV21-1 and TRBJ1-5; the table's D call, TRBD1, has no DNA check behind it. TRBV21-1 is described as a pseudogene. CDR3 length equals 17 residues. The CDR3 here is CASGRRDRGRGNQPQHF. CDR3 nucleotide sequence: TGTGCCAGCGGAAGACGGGACAGGGGACGTGGCAATCAGCCCCAGCATTTT.

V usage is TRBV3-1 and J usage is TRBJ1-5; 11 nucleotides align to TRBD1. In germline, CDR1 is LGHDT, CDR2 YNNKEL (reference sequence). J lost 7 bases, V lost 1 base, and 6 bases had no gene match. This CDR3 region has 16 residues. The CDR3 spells CASSQAGTGGKQPQHF. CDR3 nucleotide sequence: TGTGCCAGCAGCCAAGCCGGGACAGGGGGAAAACAGCCCCAGCATTTT.

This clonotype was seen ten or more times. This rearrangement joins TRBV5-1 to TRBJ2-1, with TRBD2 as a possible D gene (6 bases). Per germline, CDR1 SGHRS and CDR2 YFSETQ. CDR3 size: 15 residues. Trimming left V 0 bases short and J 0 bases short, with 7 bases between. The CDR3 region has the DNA TGCGCCAGCAGCTTGGACGGGAGCTCCTACAATGAGCAGTTCTTC. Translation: CASSLDGSSYNEQFF.

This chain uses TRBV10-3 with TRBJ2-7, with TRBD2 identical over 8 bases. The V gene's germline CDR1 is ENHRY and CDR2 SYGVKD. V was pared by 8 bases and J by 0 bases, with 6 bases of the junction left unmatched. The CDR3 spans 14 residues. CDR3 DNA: TGTGCCATCGATAGCGGGAAAAACTCCTACGAGCAGTACTTC. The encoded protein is CAIDSGKNSYEQYF.

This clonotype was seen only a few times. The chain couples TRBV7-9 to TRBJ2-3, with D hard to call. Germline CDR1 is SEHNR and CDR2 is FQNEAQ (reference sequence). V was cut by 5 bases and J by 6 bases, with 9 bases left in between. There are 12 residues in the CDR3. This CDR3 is CASSQAPDTQYF. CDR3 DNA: TGTGCCAGCAGCCAAGCGCCGGATACGCAGTATTTT.

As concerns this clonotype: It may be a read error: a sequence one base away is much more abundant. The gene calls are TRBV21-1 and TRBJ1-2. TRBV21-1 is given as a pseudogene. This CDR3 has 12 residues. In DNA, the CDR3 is TGTGCCAGCAGCAAAGGGTCGAATGGCTACACCTTC. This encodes CASSKGSNGYTF.